This TCR beta chain comes out of a study of cytomegalovirus exposure and HLA in healthy donors. Germline-derived CDR1 and CDR2 are SQVTM and ANQGSEA. There are 13 residues in the CDR3. Deletions cut 4 bases from V and 5 bases from J, with 13 bases between. Whole-study findings and limits: The authors enumerated around 150 TCR beta chains as linked to cytomegalovirus. The TCR clusters that emerged in the first cohort tended, a later analysis found, to co-occur in the 120 validation repertoires. A classifier reportedly called cytomegalovirus status with high sensitivity and specificity. Many donors shared some public TCRs, even though most TCR sequences were rare.

TCRdb's copy holds only in-frame clones and misses some; the assay was immunoSEQ multiplex PCR. The sample records some 45,000 clones, about 94% being singletons. As regards this clone: The antigen remains undetermined.

Sequenced sample: PBMCs. This clonotype was obtained from a man aged 18 to 35 in good health and CMV-seronegative. The V call is TRBV29-1, the J call TRBJ2-3, with D unresolved. CDR3 sequence reads: CSVGQVVGDTQYF. CDR3 DNA sequence: TGCAGCGTTGGACAAGTAGTGGGAGATACGCAGTATTTT.